These T cell receptor beta chains were read from a single sample in a study of Tregs in tolerant kidney transplant recipients. Repertoires were generated with immunoSEQ multiplex PCR, while TCRdb's copy carries only in-frame clones and drops some. The sample has about 100,000 clones, approximately 93% seen once. This material consisted of CD4+ T cells from blood, taken before the transplant. Every receptor here comes from a human donor who received a combined kidney and bone marrow transplant. The CDR3 runs from the conserved cysteine through the conserved F or W. The D gene is left open where the match is weak.

j_call d_call v_call cdr3_aa
TRBJ1-3 . TRBV5-1 CASSLGSDRYSGNTIYF
TRBJ2-2 . TRBV10-3 CAISERDTSSGELFF
TRBJ1-2 TRBD1 TRBV5-1 CASSSRDRGSYGYTF
TRBJ1-2 TRBD1 TRBV6-1 CASSETGGSPPHGYTF
TRBJ2-7 TRBD2 TRBV7-8 CASGSGGAYEQYF
TRBJ2-2 . TRBV29-1 CSVVWGVTGELFF
TRBJ1-4 TRBD1 TRBV11-2 CASSLRGTGTGREKLFF
TRBJ2-3 . TRBV27 CASQIAGTDTQYF
TRBJ2-5 . TRBV5-1 CASSPLRGRETQYF
TRBJ2-2 TRBD2 TRBV2 CASSDGTTNTGELFF
TRBJ2-7 TRBD1 TRBV19 CASSNQGAYEQYF
TRBJ2-3 TRBD2 TRBV7-9 CASSPRAGGTDTQYF
TRBJ2-7 . TRBV10-3 CAISESRVTSSYEQYF
TRBJ1-1 . TRBV7-9 CASSLEQILGTEAFF
TRBJ2-1 . TRBV5-1 CASSGGRGGNEQFF
TRBJ2-5 TRBD1 TRBV11-3 CASSLGQGNQETQYF
TRBJ2-1 TRBD1 TRBV5-8 CASSAGTGMYNEQFF
TRBJ1-6 TRBD1 TRBV11-2 CASSLGGDRAIPLHF
TRBJ1-1 . TRBV28 CATNGDRITEAFF
TRBJ1-3 . TRBV6-6 CASSPVGNTIYF
TRBJ2-3 TRBD2 TRBV7-9 CASSPGTSADTQYF
TRBJ2-5 . TRBV5-1 CASSLVGGIQETQYF
TRBJ1-5 . TRBV21-1 CASSKALAGQPQHF
TRBJ1-3 TRBD1 TRBV11-3 CASSFTGTGAGNTIYF
TRBJ2-2 . TRBV4-3 CASNLGGRSTGELFF
TRBJ1-6 TRBD1 TRBV9 CASSVDRGLNSPLHF
TRBJ2-5 . TRBV27 CASSSPGRGGGTQYF
TRBJ2-1 TRBD1 TRBV19 CASTHGQGYNEQFF
TRBJ1-2 TRBD1 TRBV25-1 CASSEQFPTGAQNYGYTF
TRBJ1-5 . TRBV19 CASSTNNGNQPQHF
TRBJ2-2 TRBD2 TRBV5-6 CASSLYLAGLGAGELFF
TRBJ2-7 TRBD2 TRBV27 CASSKSRSGRLIPYEQYF
TRBJ1-4 . TRBV18 CASSPRAVLNEKLFF
TRBJ2-1 TRBD2 TRBV29-1 CSVVARTSGRAYNEQFF
TRBJ2-2 TRBD1 TRBV2 CASRSGTANTGELFF
TRBJ2-2 TRBD1 TRBV11-3 CASSLGTGVKNTGELFF
TRBJ1-3 . TRBV11-2 CASSLDRSSAGNTIYF
TRBJ2-1 . TRBV28 CASSTRVAGTSYNEQFF
TRBJ2-1 . TRBV11-3 CASSLIVGRGEQFF
TRBJ2-7 TRBD1 TRBV6-1 CASSPRTGGGNEQYF
TRBJ1-2 . TRBV15 CATSSAGYGYTF
TRBJ1-5 TRBD1 TRBV30 CAWSQGARGQPQHF
TRBJ1-2 TRBD1 TRBV7-2 CASSWGQGNYGYTF
TRBJ2-7 . TRBV12-2 CASRHGRGKYEQYF
TRBJ1-2 . TRBV14 CASSPTSYGYTF
TRBJ1-2 . TRBV27 CAGSLGQGPYGYTF
TRBJ1-3 . TRBV4-2 CASSPVPDSGNTIYF
TRBJ2-1 TRBD2 TRBV10-3 CAISESLSGMGNEQFF
TRBJ2-2 . TRBV30 CARDREVDGELFF
TRBJ2-1 . TRBV7-3 CASSLSGSSYNEQFF
TRBJ2-4 . TRBV11-3 CASSLEAVGTGRNIQYF
TRBJ2-7 TRBD1 TRBV11-3 CASSPGQGGHEQYF
. . TRBV9 CASSVGEGGAYYEQYF
TRBJ2-1 . TRBV21-1 CASFVDWTYKQFF
TRBJ2-5 . TRBV11-3 CASSFGYQETQYF
TRBJ1-2 . TRBV5-6 CASSLELSPIRDYGYTF
TRBJ2-2 TRBD2 TRBV4-2 CASSQASFAGDGELFF